Listed below are T cell receptor beta chains from one sample, sequenced in a study of PD-1 blockade in classical Hodgkin lymphoma. Repertoires were generated with immunoSEQ multiplex PCR, while TCRdb's copy carries only in-frame clones and drops some. The sample carries 64,000 or so clones, around 90% recorded once. Sequencing used peripheral blood mononuclear cells (PBMCs), obtained before the fourth cycle of nivolumab. These receptors were taken from a human donor with classical Hodgkin lymphoma. Each CDR3 is given with its conserved first and last residue. The D gene is left open where the match is weak. The size of a clone is reported for some rows only, either as once, few or many, or as a class for expanded clones.

CASSSKGGSPTGELFF,TGCGCCAGCAGCTCGAAGGGCGGGAGTCCCACCGGGGAGCTGTTTTTT,.,TRBV5-1,TRBD2,TRBJ2-2
CASSQWRGEKLFF,TGCGCCAGCAGCCAGTGGAGGGGAGAAAAACTGTTTTTT,.,TRBV4-1,.,TRBJ1-4
CASSEAASGGLETQYF,TGTGCCAGCAGTGAGGCTGCTAGCGGGGGCTTGGAGACCCAGTACTTC,.,TRBV2,TRBD2,TRBJ2-5
CASSIGGGVGQPQHF,TGTGCCAGTAGTATAGGGGGAGGGGTAGGGCAGCCCCAGCATTTT,.,TRBV19,.,TRBJ1-5
CASSFSGTTYEQYF,TGTGCCAGCAGTTTCTCCGGAACCACCTACGAGCAGTACTTC,once,TRBV28,.,TRBJ2-7
CASSLSSGWAYNEQFF,TGTGCCAGCAGTTTATCATCAGGGTGGGCCTACAATGAGCAGTTCTTC,.,TRBV27,.,TRBJ2-1
CASRQGLGSPLHF,TGTGCCAGCAGACAGGGGTTGGGATCACCCCTCCACTTT,.,TRBV6-4,TRBD1,TRBJ1-6
CASSTRDSYEQYF,TGTGCCAGCAGCACCCGGGACTCCTACGAGCAGTACTTC,once,TRBV7-6,.,TRBJ2-7
CASRGAGAYEQYF,TGTGCCAGCAGGGGGGCGGGAGCCTACGAGCAGTACTTC,.,TRBV6-5,.,TRBJ2-7
CASSQKALHYNEQFF,TGTGCCAGCAGCCAAAAAGCCCTACACTACAATGAGCAGTTCTTC,.,TRBV6-5,.,TRBJ2-1
CASSERQGRTDTQYF,TGTGCCAGCAGTGAGAGACAGGGTCGGACAGATACGCAGTATTTT,.,TRBV6-1,TRBD1,TRBJ2-3
CASSFSERQPQHF,TGTGCCAGCAGCTTTTCGGAACGGCAGCCCCAGCATTTT,.,TRBV11-2,.,TRBJ1-5
CASSLGGEMVEHKGTDTQYF,TGTGCCAGCAGCTTAGGTGGCGAGATGGTAGAACATAAAGGCACAGATACGCAGTATTTT,.,TRBV13,.,TRBJ2-3
CSVEGSTDTQYF,TGCAGCGTTGAGGGGAGCACAGATACGCAGTATTTT,.,TRBV29-1,.,TRBJ2-3
CASSFSGLGTEAFF,TGTGCCAGCAGTTTCTCAGGATTGGGCACTGAAGCTTTCTTT,.,TRBV28,.,TRBJ1-1
CASSLRSGTDNEQFF,TGTGCCAGCAGCTTAAGAAGCGGGACTGACAATGAGCAGTTCTTC,.,TRBV7-2,TRBD2,TRBJ2-1
CASSASTGANTGELFF,TGTGCCAGCAGCGCCTCAACAGGGGCGAACACCGGGGAGCTGTTTTTT,.,TRBV11-3,TRBD1,TRBJ2-2
CASRTGGDEQYF,TGTGCCAGCAGAACAGGGGGTGACGAGCAGTACTTC,.,TRBV7-9,TRBD1,TRBJ2-7
CASSLEEREGNYEQYF,TGTGCCAGCAGCTTAGAAGAGCGGGAGGGGAATTATGAGCAGTACTTC,.,TRBV7-9,TRBD2,TRBJ2-7
CASSESRGATEAFF,TGTGCCAGCAGTGAATCCCGGGGAGCAACTGAAGCTTTCTTT,.,TRBV6-1,.,TRBJ1-1
CASRSIGNYEQYF,TGTGCCAGCAGGAGTATAGGAAACTACGAGCAGTACTTC,once,TRBV28,.,TRBJ2-7
CASRWGGEADTQYF,TGTGCCAGCAGGTGGGGTGGGGAAGCAGATACGCAGTATTTT,.,TRBV11-2,.,TRBJ2-3
CASSYSGNAEAFF,TGTGCCAGCAGTTACTCGGGTAACGCTGAAGCTTTCTTT,.,TRBV6-6,.,TRBJ1-1
CASRAGTANNQPQHF,TGTGCCAGTAGGGCCGGGACAGCTAACAATCAGCCCCAGCATTTT,.,TRBV19,TRBD1,TRBJ1-5
CASSLSAPTGFQETQYF,TGCGCCAGCAGCCTTTCGGCACCAACAGGGTTCCAAGAGACCCAGTACTTC,.,TRBV4-1,.,TRBJ2-5
CASSLAGRLLRGQYF,TGCGCCAGCAGCTTGGCAGGCAGACTTTTACGCGGGCAGTACTTC,.,TRBV5-1,.,TRBJ2-7
CASSARDTYNSPLHF,TGTGCCAGCAGCGCTCGGGACACCTATAATTCACCCCTCCACTTT,.,TRBV7-3,.,TRBJ1-6
CASSRAGNQPQHF,TGTGCCAGCAGCCGGGCCGGCAATCAGCCCCAGCATTTT,few,TRBV7-8,.,TRBJ1-5
CASRPGQPLAKNIQYF,TGTGCCAGCAGACCTGGACAGCCACTAGCCAAAAACATTCAGTACTTC,.,TRBV5-6,.,TRBJ2-4